One and the same sample provided the 18 T cell receptor beta chains below, sequenced in a study of post-analysis software for immune sequencing data. Unique molecular identifiers featured in each of the TCR beta cDNA libraries. TCRdb processed the PCR reads anew with MiXCR; each CDR3 protein has one entry. Of roughly 540,000 distinct CDR3 sequences listed, 30% to 40% are singletons. Study-wide findings and caveats: Controls had lower frequencies than patients of about five TRBV segments, which included TRBV5-6, TRBV5-1 and TRBV20-1.

The antigens for these receptors are not known. The sequenced sample was blood. Every receptor here comes from a girl under 18 with multiple sclerosis.

The rearrangement links TRBV5-6 to TRBJ2-7, with D possibly being TRBD2 (5 bases). This CDR3 has 13 amino acids. Germline CDR1 SGHDT, CDR2 YYEEEE. V was trimmed by 2 bases and J by 3 bases, leaving 9 bases between them. The CDR3 region has the DNA TGTGCCAGCAGCTTCACAGACTACTACGAGCAGTACTTC. This codes for CASSFTDYYEQYF.

This clonotype occurred a few times. The rearrangement links TRBV11-2 to TRBJ1-1; unclear D gene. CDR1 is SGHAT and CDR2 is FQNNGV in the germline V gene. CDR3 size: 15 residues. Trimming pared 0 bases from V and 1 base from J, leaving 9 bases between. This chain's CDR3 is CASSLDGQPNTEAFF. Written as DNA, the CDR3 is TGTGCCAGCAGCTTAGATGGGCAGCCGAACACTGAAGCTTTCTTT.

This chain connects TRBV7-2 to TRBJ2-1; the match to TRBD2 covers 7 bases. Germline trimming cut 3 bases from V and 10 bases from J; bases unmatched to any gene: 15. Germline assignment: CDR1 SGHTA and CDR2 FQGNSA. This CDR3 is 16 amino acids long. This CDR3 is CASSLILGRGKEEQFF. Written as DNA, the CDR3 is TGTGCCAGCAGCTTGATCCTCGGGCGGGGGAAGGAAGAGCAGTTCTTC.

V is TRBV10-2 and J is TRBJ1-4, with TRBD1 matching 10 bases. Germline V gene data show CDR1 as WSHSY and CDR2 as SAAADI. V dropped 7 bases and J dropped 0; count of bases not matched to a gene: 5. The CDR3 has 16 amino acids. CDR3 in amino acids: CASTRGTGATNEKLFF. CDR3 DNA: TGCGCCAGCACCCGAGGGACAGGGGCAACTAATGAAAAACTGTTTTTT.

This clonotype was counted between two and nine times. In DNA form, the CDR3 reads TGTGCCAGCAGCCTCGGACTCCCGCCAAGGGGGACCCAGTACTTC. Its translation is CASSLGLPPRGTQYF. V gene TRBV28 combines with J gene TRBJ2-5, with D perhaps given as TRBD1 or TRBD2 (5 bases each). The V and J ends lost 6 bases and 7 bases respectively, with 21 bases between them. CDR1 and CDR2 (germline): MDHEN, SYDVKM. This CDR3 spans 15 amino acids.

This clonotype appeared once. The genes are TRBV7-9 and TRBJ1-1; no definite D call. Germline assignment: CDR1 SEHNR and CDR2 FQNEAQ (reference sequence). The V and J ends lost 7 bases and 6 bases respectively, with 12 bases between them. The CDR3 is 12 amino acids. CDR3 in DNA: TGTGCCAGCACCCAAAGGACCTCTGAAGCTTTCTTT. Translated: CASTQRTSEAFF.

V gene TRBV28 combines with J gene TRBJ2-3; maybe TRBD2 (6 bases). Looked up from germline, CDR1 is MDHEN and CDR2 is SYDVKM. Trimming stripped 5 bases from V and 1 base from J, with 13 bases between. The CDR3 spans 15 residues. The DNA of the CDR3 is TGTGCCAGCAGTAAGGGGCGGGGACGCACAGATACGCAGTATTTT. Amino acid sequence: CASSKGRGRTDTQYF.

This clonotype was observed a handful of times. In DNA form, the CDR3 reads TGTGCCAGCAGCTCATTACTCCACCCGGGCTACAATGAGCAGTTCTTC. As protein: CASSSLLHPGYNEQFF. This rearrangement joins TRBV7-2 to TRBJ2-1; D remains ambiguous. CDR1 SGHTA and CDR2 FQGNSA come from the germline V gene. Deletions cut 4 bases from V and 3 bases from J, with 16 bases between. The CDR3 loop spans 16 amino acids.

V and J are TRBV2 and TRBJ2-7, with D tentatively TRBD2 (5 bases). The CDR3 contains 16 residues. Trimming removed 3 bases at V and 2 bases at J, with 17 bases between. Per germline, CDR1 SNHLY and CDR2 FYNNEI. The CDR3 sequence: CASSDPLEIVPYEQYF. CDR3 coding DNA: TGTGCCAGCAGTGACCCACTAGAAATCGTCCCCTACGAGCAGTACTTC.

V and J are TRBV6-2 or TRBV6-3 and TRBJ2-3; TRBD1 or TRBD2 may be the D gene (5 bases each). CDR3 length: 15 residues. In germline, CDR1 is MNHEY, CDR2 SVGEGT. Trimming took 6 bases from V and 5 from J, leaving 18 bases between them. CDR3 DNA: TGTGCCAGCAGGAGAGGACGAGGGGTCAGAGATACGCAGTATTTT. Amino acids: CASRRGRGVRDTQYF.

The chain is built from TRBV5-1 and TRBJ2-7; 7 bases align to TRBD1. V was pared by 4 bases and J by 4 bases, with 11 bases of the junction left unmatched. The CDR3 covers 15 residues. Germline V gives CDR1 SGHRS, CDR2 YFSETQ. Written as DNA, the CDR3 is TGCGCCAGCAGCCGAAACCGGGACAGTCAATACGAGCAGTACTTC. Its protein product is CASSRNRDSQYEQYF. The whole variable domain, remainder taken from reference TRBV5-1 and TRBJ2-7, is KAGVTQTPRYLIKTRGQQVTLSCSPISGHRSVSWYQQTPGQGLQFLFEYFSETQRNKGNFPGRFSGRQFSNSRSEMNVSTLELGDSALYLCASSRNRDSQYEQYFGPGTRLTVT.

Remarks on this clonotype: The final CDR3 position lacks the conserved phenylalanine or tryptophan, pointing to a likely read error. The chain employs TRBV6-5 and TRBJ2-3; the D is unclear. Germline lookup yields CDR1 MNHEY and CDR2 SVGAGI. The CDR3 consists of 13 residues. Here the CDR3 reads CTSKVPGADTQYC. The CDR3 DNA reads as TGTACCAGCAAAGTGCCAGGCGCAGATACGCAGTATTGT.

This sequence joins TRBV3-1 and TRBJ2-1; 14 bases match TRBD2. The trim removed 2 bases at V and 8 bases at J, leaving 14 bases unmatched. Germline V gene data show CDR1 as LGHDT and CDR2 as YNNKEL (reference sequence). CDR3 length equals 19 residues. The DNA for the CDR3 is TGTGCCAGCAGCCAACTACTACCGGGACTAGCGGGGGCGGAGGATGAGCAGTTCTTC. Translation: CASSQLLPGLAGAEDEQFF.

The gene calls are TRBV5-1 and TRBJ2-5; no definite D call. From germline, CDR1 is SGHRS and CDR2 YFSETQ. The length of the CDR3 is 13 residues. Trimming stripped 0 bases from V and 3 bases from J, with 6 bases between. CDR3 bases: TGCGCCAGCAGCTTGGCCATAAAAGAGACCCAGTACTTC. This sequence encodes CASSLAIKETQYF.

Notes on this clonotype: Given a much more abundant clone one base away, this may be a read error. This chain joins TRBV10-3 and TRBJ2-3; TRBD1 matches at 10 bases. The CDR3 sequence is 15 residues long. J lost 6 bases, V lost 5 bases, and 8 bases had no gene match. Germline V gives CDR1 ENHRY, CDR2 SYGVKD. In nucleotides, the CDR3 is TGTGCCATCAGTTACGGGACAGGGGAAAGCGATACGCAGTATTTT. Amino acid sequence: CAISYGTGESDTQYF.

This clonotype was observed a handful of times. The chain recombines TRBV11-1 with TRBJ2-1; 8 bases match TRBD1. The V and J ends lost 3 bases and 6 bases, in that order; junction bases with no gene match: 4. This CDR3 is 14 amino acids long. CDR1 and CDR2 from the germline V gene are SGHAT and FQDESV (reference sequence). CDR3 nucleotide sequence: TGTGCCAGCAGCTTGGGACAGGCTTCCAATGAGCAGTTCTTC. It is translated as CASSLGQASNEQFF.

This rearrangement joins TRBV2 to TRBJ2-7, with unresolved D. V was pared by 3 bases and J by 2 bases, with 8 bases between. Germline V lookup: CDR1 SNHLY, CDR2 FYNNEI. This CDR3 comprises 13 residues. CDR3 bases: TGTGCCAGCAGTGATCCCAGTCCCTACGAGCAGTACTTC. The encoded protein is CASSDPSPYEQYF.

On this clonotype: The junction and the germline gene differ at one end; a read error may be behind it. The rearrangement links TRBV27 to TRBJ2-1; 9 bases map to TRBD1. CDR1 and CDR2 (germline): MNHEY, SMNVEV (reference sequence). The CDR3 covers 15 residues. The CDR3 loop is CASSLPDRGINERFF. The CDR3 DNA follows: TGTGCCAGCAGCCTCCCGGACAGGGGAATCAATGAGCGGTTCTTC.